Listed here is a single TCR beta chain. Its antigen is still unknown. The data were obtained in a study of T cell clonotyping in hematopoietic cell transplantation. Germline V gene data show CDR1 as GTSNPN and CDR2 as SVGIG (reference sequence). V was clipped by 5 bases and J by 2 bases, with 13 bases between them. CDR3 length: 14 residues. Using immunoSEQ multiplex PCR, the repertoire was profiled, and TCRdb retains in-frame clones only, with some absent. This table holds more than 10,000 clones, 90% found once. Study-wide results and limits: Broader posttransplant TCR repertoire diversity was predicted by graft donor and pretransplant recipient Inverse Simpson Index values. No sorting was done, leaving CD4 and CD8 contributions mixed. After transplant, recipient diversity fell while pathologically expanded clonotypes grew through day 180. At the given depth, recipient repertoires were over 95% de novo clonotypes.

This chain links TRBV30 with TRBJ1-3; no clear D. The sequencing input was peripheral blood mononuclear cells. The source of this sequence is a man aged 25 to 45 in good health. Some clones in this sample may be carry-over from other donors' samples. The DNA for the CDR3 is TGTGCCTGGGCCCTTGCGCAGGCTGGAAACACCATATATTTT. It codes for CAWALAQAGNTIYF.